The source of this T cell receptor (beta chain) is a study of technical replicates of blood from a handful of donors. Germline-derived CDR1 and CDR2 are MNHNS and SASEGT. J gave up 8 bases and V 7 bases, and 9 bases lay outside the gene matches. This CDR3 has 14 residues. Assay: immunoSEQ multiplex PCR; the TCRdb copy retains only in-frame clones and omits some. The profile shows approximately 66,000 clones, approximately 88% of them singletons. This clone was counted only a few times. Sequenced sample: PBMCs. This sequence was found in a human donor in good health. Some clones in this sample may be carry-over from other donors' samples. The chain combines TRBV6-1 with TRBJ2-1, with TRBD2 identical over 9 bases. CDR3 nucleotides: TGTGCCAGCACCTTGGGGCGGGAGGGTTATGAGCAGTTCTTC. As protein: CASTLGREGYEQFF.